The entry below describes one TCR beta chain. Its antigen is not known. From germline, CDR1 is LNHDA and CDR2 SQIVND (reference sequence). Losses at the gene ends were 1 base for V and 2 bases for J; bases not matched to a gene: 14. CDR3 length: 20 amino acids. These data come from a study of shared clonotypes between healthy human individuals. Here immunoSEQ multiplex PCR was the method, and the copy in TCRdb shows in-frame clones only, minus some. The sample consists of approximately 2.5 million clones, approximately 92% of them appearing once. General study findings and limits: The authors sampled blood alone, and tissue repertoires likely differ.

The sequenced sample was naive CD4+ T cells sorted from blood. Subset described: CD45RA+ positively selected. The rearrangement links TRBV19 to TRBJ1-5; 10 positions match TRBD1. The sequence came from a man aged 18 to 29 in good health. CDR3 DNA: TGTGCCAGTAGTATAGGCGGGAAACCGCTCGGGACAGGGGGCAATCAGCCCCAGCATTTT. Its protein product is CASSIGGKPLGTGGNQPQHF.